The following is a TCR beta chain sequence with its context. Antigen unknown. This specimen belongs to a study of shared clonotypes between healthy human individuals. Study information: For every donor, three CD4 naive, three CD4 memory, two CD8 naive and one CD8 memory plates were used. Study-level findings and limits: What limited the represented genetic and exposure-history diversity was the small number of donors. Measured sharing among donors was expected to vary with sequencing depth.

Trimming removed 6 bases from V and 3 bases from J; junction bases left unmatched: 3. Germline-derived CDR1 and CDR2 are SGHTA and FQGNSA. There are 13 residues in the CDR3. Healthy and HIV-negative, the adult donors had no recent acute infections or vaccinations. Only in-frame clones appear in the TCRdb table, and some are missing; sequencing was by immunoSEQ multiplex PCR. The data show approximately 2.4 million clones, with approximately 96% seen just once and approximately 0.13% held by the top ten. Sample: naive CD4+ T cells sorted from blood. This sample's subset: CD45RA+ positively selected. V is TRBV7-2 and J is TRBJ1-2; 8 positions agree with TRBD1. This clonotype originated in a man younger than 30 in good health. The CDR3 DNA reads as TGTGCCAGCAGTCCGGGACAGGACTATGGCTACACCTTC. Encoded protein: CASSPGQDYGYTF.